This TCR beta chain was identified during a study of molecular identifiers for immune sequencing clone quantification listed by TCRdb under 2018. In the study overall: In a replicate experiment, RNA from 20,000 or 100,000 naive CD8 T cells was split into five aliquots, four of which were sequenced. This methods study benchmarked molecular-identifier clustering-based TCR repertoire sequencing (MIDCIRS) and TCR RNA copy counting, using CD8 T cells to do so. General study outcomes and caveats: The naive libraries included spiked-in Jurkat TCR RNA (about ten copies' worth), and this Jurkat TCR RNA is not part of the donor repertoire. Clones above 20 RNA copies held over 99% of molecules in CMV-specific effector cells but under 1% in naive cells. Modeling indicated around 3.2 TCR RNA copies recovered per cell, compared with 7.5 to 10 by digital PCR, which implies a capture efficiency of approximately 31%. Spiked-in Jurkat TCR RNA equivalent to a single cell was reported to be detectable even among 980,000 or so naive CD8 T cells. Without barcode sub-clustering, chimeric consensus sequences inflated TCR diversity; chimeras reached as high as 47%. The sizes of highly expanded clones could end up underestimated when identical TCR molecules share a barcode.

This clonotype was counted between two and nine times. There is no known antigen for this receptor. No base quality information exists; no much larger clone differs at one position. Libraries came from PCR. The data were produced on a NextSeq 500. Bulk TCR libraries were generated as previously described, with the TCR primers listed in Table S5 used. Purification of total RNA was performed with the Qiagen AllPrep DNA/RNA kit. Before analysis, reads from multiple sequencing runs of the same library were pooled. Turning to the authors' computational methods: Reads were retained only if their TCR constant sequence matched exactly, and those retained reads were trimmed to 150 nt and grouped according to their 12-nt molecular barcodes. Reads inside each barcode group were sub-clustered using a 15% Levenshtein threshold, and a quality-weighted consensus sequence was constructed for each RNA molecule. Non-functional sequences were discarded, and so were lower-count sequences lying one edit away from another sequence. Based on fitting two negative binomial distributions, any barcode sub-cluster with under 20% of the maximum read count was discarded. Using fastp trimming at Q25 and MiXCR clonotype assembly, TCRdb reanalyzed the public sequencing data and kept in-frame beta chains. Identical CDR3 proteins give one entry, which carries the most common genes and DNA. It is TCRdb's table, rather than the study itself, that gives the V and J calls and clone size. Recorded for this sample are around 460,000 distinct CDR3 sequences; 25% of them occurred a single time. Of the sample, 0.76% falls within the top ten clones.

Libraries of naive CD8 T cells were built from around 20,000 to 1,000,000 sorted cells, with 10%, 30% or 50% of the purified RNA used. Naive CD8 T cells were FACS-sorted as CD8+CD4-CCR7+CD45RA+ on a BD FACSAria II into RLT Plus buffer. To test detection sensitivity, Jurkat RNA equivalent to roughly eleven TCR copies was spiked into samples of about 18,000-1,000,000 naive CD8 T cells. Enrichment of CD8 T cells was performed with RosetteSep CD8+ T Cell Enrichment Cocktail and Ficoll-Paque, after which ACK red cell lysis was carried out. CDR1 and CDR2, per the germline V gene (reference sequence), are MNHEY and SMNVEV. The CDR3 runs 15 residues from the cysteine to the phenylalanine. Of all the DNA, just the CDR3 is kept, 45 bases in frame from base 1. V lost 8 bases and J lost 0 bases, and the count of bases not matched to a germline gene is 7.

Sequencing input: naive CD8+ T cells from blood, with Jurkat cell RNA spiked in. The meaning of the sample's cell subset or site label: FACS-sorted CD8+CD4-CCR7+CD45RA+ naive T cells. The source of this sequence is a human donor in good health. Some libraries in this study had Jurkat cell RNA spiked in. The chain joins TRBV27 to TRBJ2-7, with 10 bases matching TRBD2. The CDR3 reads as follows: CASGLAGASSYEQYF. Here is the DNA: TGTGCCAGCGGCCTAGCGGGAGCTTCCTCCTACGAGCAGTACTTC.